Each of the 15 T cell receptor beta chains below was sequenced from the same sample in a study of CD8 T cells in Susac syndrome. RNA totalling about 0.45 to 1 ug underwent reverse transcription with random hexamers. Each CDR3 protein gets one entry after TCRdb re-called the immunoSEQ multiplex PCR reads with MiXCR. The sample contains 200,000 to 300,000 distinct CDR3 sequences, roughly 95% of which appear only once. What was sequenced was CD4+ T cells from PBMCs. The receptors derive from a human donor with Susac syndrome.

CDR3 DNA: TGTGCCAGCAGCTTGAAACTAGCGGGGAACACAGATACGCAGTATTTT. It encodes CASSLKLAGNTDTQYF. The chain combines TRBV5-4 with TRBJ2-3, with TRBD2 matching 10 bases. Per germline, CDR1 SGHNT and CDR2 YYREEE (reference sequence). The V gene end was trimmed by 1 base and the J gene end by 2 bases; junction bases not matched to a gene: 4. This CDR3 is built from 16 residues.

The CDR3 loop is CASSFSARGYYEQYF. The CDR3 DNA is TGTGCCAGCAGTTTCAGTGCGAGGGGGTACTACGAGCAGTACTTC. V is TRBV12-3 or TRBV12-4 and J is TRBJ2-7; tentative D call: TRBD1 (6 bases). This CDR3 comprises 15 residues. Trimming left V 3 bases short and J 3 bases short, with 15 bases between.

V gene TRBV4-2 combines with J gene TRBJ2-5; 9 positions match TRBD2. Trimming took 1 base from V and 2 from J; bases not matched to a gene: 5. The CDR3 has 16 amino acids. Germline values: CDR1 LGHNA, CDR2 YNFKEQ. CDR3 DNA sequence: TGTGCCAGCAGCCAAGGGACTAGCGTAGGACAAGAGACCCAGTACTTC. Translation: CASSQGTSVGQETQYF.

The chain employs TRBV9 and TRBJ1-4; perhaps TRBD1 as D (5 bases). Germline CDR1 reads SGDLS; CDR2 reads YYNGEE. V lost 4 bases to trimming and J lost 8 bases, with 21 bases between them. This CDR3 spans 16 amino acids. The DNA for the CDR3 is TGTGCCAGCAGCCCCGCCTTGGGGGGACTCAGAGAAAAACTGTTTTTT. Its translation: CASSPALGGLREKLFF.

The chain combines TRBV6-5 with TRBJ2-5; D is undetermined. V lost 1 base and J 3 bases, leaving 6 bases between the germline ends. Germline V gene data show CDR1 as MNHEY and CDR2 as SVGAGI. The CDR3 length is 13 residues. CDR3 sequence reads: CASSYWQEETQYF. The CDR3 region has the DNA TGTGCCAGCAGTTACTGGCAGGAAGAGACCCAGTACTTC.

The J gene is TRBJ2-7, the V gene TRBV4-1; D is perhaps TRBD1 (6 bases). Germline CDR1 is MGHRA and CDR2 is YSYEKL. V shed 3 bases and J shed 2 bases, with 17 bases lying between them. The CDR3 contains 16 residues. CDR3 in amino acids: CASSHSRQVPTYEQYF. The CDR3 nucleotides read TGCGCCAGCAGCCACAGTCGACAGGTCCCAACCTACGAGCAGTACTTC.

The chain uses TRBV12-5 and TRBJ2-2; TRBD2 aligns across 7 bases. With 4 bases clipped from V and 5 bases from J, the junction kept 7 bases outside the gene matches. Germline CDR1 and CDR2: LGHNT and FRNRAP. The CDR3 runs to 15 residues. The CDR3 nucleotides read TGTGCTAGTGGTTCACGACTAGCCCCGACCGGGGAGCTGTTTTTT. Its translation: CASGSRLAPTGELFF.

The CDR3 is CASSSPNTGNTEAFF. Written as DNA, the CDR3 is TGTGCCAGCAGTTCCCCAAATACAGGTAACACTGAAGCTTTCTTT. This chain uses TRBV28 with TRBJ1-1; D may be TRBD1 (5 bases). Trimming removed 4 bases from V and 2 bases from J, with 14 bases in between. The length of the CDR3 is 15 residues. Germline CDR1 and CDR2: MDHEN and SYDVKM.

This clonotype was seen only a few times. The CDR3 reads CASSPTGDQETQYF. DNA for the CDR3: TGTGCCAGCTCACCGACAGGGGACCAAGAGACCCAGTACTTC. The genes are TRBV18 and TRBJ2-5, with 8 bases fitting TRBD1. The V and J ends lost 3 bases and 0 bases, in that order; junction bases with no gene match: 0. Germline-derived CDR1 and CDR2 are KGHSH and LQKENI. This CDR3 is 14 amino acids long. Drawing the rest from reference TRBV18 and TRBJ2-5, the complete variable domain is NAGVMQNPRHLVRRRGQEARLRCSPMKGHSHVYWYRQLPEEGLKFMVYLQKENIIDESGMPKERFSAEFPKEGPSILRIQQVVRGDSAAYFCASSPTGDQETQYFGPGTRLLVL.

This chain uses TRBV4-1 with TRBJ2-3; D remains ambiguous. V was shortened by 6 bases and J by 5 bases, with 9 bases between the two germline ends. The CDR3 is made up of 12 amino acids. In germline, CDR1 is MGHRA, CDR2 YSYEKL. The CDR3 here is CASRRLGDTQYF. CDR3 sequence (DNA): TGCGCCAGCAGAAGGTTAGGAGATACGCAGTATTTT.

The chain joins TRBV4-1 to TRBJ2-5, with TRBD2 identical over 8 bases. Germline CDR1 and CDR2: MGHRA and YSYEKL. V was clipped by 0 bases and J by 7 bases; unmatched bases: 1. The CDR3 runs 13 residues. CDR3 region: CASSQEAGGTQYF. Here the CDR3 DNA reads TGCGCCAGCAGCCAAGAGGCGGGGGGGACCCAGTACTTC.

The chain recombines TRBV5-1 with TRBJ2-2; D is ambiguous. This CDR3 has 14 amino acids. V lost 0 bases, J lost 1 base, and 4 bases lay in between. In germline, CDR1 is SGHRS, CDR2 YFSETQ. CDR3 coding DNA: TGCGCCAGCAGCTTGGATGGGAACACCGGGGAGCTGTTTTTT. Translated: CASSLDGNTGELFF.

The chain links TRBV10-3 to TRBJ2-1; D is unclear. Between the trimmed V and J ends, which lost 8 bases and 3 bases, there was a span of 11 bases. Germline V gives CDR1 ENHRY, CDR2 SYGVKD. There are 13 residues in the CDR3. The CDR3 DNA reads as TGTGCCATCGGGAAAAAGGACTACAATGAGCAGTTCTTC. Translated, it gives CAIGKKDYNEQFF.

The chain uses TRBV12-5 and TRBJ2-3, with no clear D. Germline V gene lookup returns CDR1 LGHNT and CDR2 FRNRAP. V was pared by 5 bases and J by 5 bases, with 8 bases between. This CDR3 comprises 12 residues. The CDR3 here is CASGLRLDTQYF. DNA of the CDR3: TGTGCTAGTGGTCTCCGGCTAGATACGCAGTATTTT.

V gene TRBV20-1 combines with J gene TRBJ1-5; possible D gene TRBD1, 5 bases. The CDR3 has 14 residues. V was cut by 6 bases and J by 1 base, with 13 bases left in between. Germline loops: CDR1 DFQATT, CDR2 SNEGSKA (reference sequence). In DNA form, the CDR3 reads TGCAGTGCCGGAGCAAGGGGCAGCAATCAGCCCCAGCATTTT. Translation gives CSAGARGSNQPQHF.